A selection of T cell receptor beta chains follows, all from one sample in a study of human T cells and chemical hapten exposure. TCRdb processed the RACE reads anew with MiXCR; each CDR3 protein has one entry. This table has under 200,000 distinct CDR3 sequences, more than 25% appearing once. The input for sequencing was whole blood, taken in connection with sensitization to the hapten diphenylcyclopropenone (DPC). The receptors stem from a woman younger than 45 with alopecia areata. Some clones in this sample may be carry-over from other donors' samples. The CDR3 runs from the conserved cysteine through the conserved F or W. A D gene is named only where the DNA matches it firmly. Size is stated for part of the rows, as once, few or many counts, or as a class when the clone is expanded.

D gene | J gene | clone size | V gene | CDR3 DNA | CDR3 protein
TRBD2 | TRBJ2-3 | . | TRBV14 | TGTGTCAGCAGCAAGTCGGGGGGGCCAGATACGCAGTATTTT | CVSSKSGGPDTQYF
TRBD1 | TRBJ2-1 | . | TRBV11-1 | TGTGCCAGCAGCTTAAGGGGGCATGAAGATGAGCAGTTCTTC | CASSLRGHEDEQFF
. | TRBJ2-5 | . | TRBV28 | TGTGCCAGCAGTTTATATAGGGTTTATGAGACCCAGTACTTC | CASSLYRVYETQYF
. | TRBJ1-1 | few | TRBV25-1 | TGTGCCAGCAAGTCGGACGGAATGAACACTGAAGCTTTCTTT | CASKSDGMNTEAFF
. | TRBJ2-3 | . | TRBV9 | TGTGCCAGCAGCGTAGGGTCGGATGGAACCACAGATATGCAGTATTTT | CASSVGSDGTTDMQYF
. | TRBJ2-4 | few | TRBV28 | TGTGCCAGCAGTTCCCCAGCGGTAAACATTCAGTACTTC | CASSSPAVNIQYF
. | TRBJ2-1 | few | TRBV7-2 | TGTGCCAGCACCACAGACATAAAGCAGTTCTTC | CASTTDIKQFF
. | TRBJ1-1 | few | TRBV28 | TGTGCCAGCAGTTTATTCCCAGGGGTCGACACTGAAGCTTTCTTT | CASSLFPGVDTEAFF
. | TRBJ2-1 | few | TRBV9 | TGTGCCAGCAGCGTCACGCGACAGGATGGGTCCCATGAGCAGTTCTTC | CASSVTRQDGSHEQFF
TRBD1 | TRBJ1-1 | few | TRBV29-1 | TGCAGCGTTGAAAGGGGGCTGAACACTGAAGCTTTCTTT | CSVERGLNTEAFF
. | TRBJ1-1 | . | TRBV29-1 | TGCAGCGTTGAATTTTCCTCGAACACTGAAGCTTTCTTT | CSVEFSSNTEAFF
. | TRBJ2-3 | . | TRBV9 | TGTGCCAGCAGCGTAGGCGGCAGGGATACAGATACGCAGTATTTT | CASSVGGRDTDTQYF
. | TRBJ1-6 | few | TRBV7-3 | TGTGCCAGCAGCTTAACGGGGAATTCACCCCTCCACTTT | CASSLTGNSPLHF
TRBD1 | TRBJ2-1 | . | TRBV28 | TGTGCCAGCAGTCAGGGCGGACAGGGGACTTACAATGAGCAGTTCTTC | CASSQGGQGTYNEQFF
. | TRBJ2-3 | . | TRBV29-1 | TGCAGCGCCGGACAGCTATTATCCACAGATACGCAGTATTTT | CSAGQLLSTDTQYF
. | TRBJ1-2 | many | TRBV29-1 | TGCAGCGTTGATAGTCAGGTCGGCGGCTACACCTTC | CSVDSQVGGYTF
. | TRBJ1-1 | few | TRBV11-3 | TGTGCCAGCAGCCGTGGACAGATCACTGAAGCTTTCTTT | CASSRGQITEAFF
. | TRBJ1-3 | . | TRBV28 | TGTGCCAGCAGCCAGGGACACCGCTCTGGAAACACCATATATTTT | CASSQGHRSGNTIYF
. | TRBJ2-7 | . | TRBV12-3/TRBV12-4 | TGTGCCAGCAGTTCGTTACCCCAGGCGGGCGAGCAGTACTTC | CASSSLPQAGEQYF
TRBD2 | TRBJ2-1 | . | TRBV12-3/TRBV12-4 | TGTGCCAGCGGTCTGGTAGTAGCGGGAGCCTTTGAGCAGTTCTTC | CASGLVVAGAFEQFF
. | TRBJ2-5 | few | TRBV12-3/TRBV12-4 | TGTGCCAGCAGTTTAAACCTGGGGCAAGAGACCCAGTACTTC | CASSLNLGQETQYF
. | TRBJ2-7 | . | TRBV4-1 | TGCGCCAGCAGCCAAGACCCCTGGGGCGAGCAGTACTTC | CASSQDPWGEQYF
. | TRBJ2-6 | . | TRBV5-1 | TGCGCCAGCACCAGCCTCTCTGGGGCCAACGTCCTGACTTTC | CASTSLSGANVLTF
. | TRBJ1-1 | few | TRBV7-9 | TGTGCCAGCAGTTTTAGTAAGGAAACTGAAGCTTTCTTT | CASSFSKETEAFF
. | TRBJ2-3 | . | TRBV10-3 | TGTGCCATCAGTGAGTCGGAGGTCACAGATACGCAGTATTTT | CAISESEVTDTQYF
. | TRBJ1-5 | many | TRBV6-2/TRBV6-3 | TGTGCCAGCAGTTACTCAGGGATGAGCAATCAGCCCCAGCATTTT | CASSYSGMSNQPQHF
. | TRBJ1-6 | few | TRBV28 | TGTGCCAGCAGTTTGCAGGGACCTTATAATTCACCCCTCCACTTT | CASSLQGPYNSPLHF
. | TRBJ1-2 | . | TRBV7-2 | TGTGCCAGCAGCTTAAGAGGGGGAAGAAACTATGGCTACACCTTC | CASSLRGGRNYGYTF
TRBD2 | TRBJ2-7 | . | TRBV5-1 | TGCGCCAGCAGCGCGGGAGGTGGCCCCTACGAGCAGTACTTC | CASSAGGGPYEQYF
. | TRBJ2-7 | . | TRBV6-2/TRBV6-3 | TGTGCCAGCAGTTACCGGGCCAGCTCCTACGAGCAGTACTTC | CASSYRASSYEQYF
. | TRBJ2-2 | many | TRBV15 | TGTGCCACCAGCAGAGAACGCCAGATTAACACCGGGGAGCTGTTTTTT | CATSRERQINTGELFF
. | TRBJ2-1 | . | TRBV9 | TGTGCCAGCAGCGTATCATCGGGCTCCTACAATGAGCAGTTCTTC | CASSVSSGSYNEQFF
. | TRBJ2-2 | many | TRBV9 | TGTGCCAGCAGCGTCGACTTGACCGGGGAGCTGTTTTTT | CASSVDLTGELFF
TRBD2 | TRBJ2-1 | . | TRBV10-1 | TGCGCCAGCAGTGAGTCCTCCGGGACTAGCGGGAGTGGCTCCTACAATGAGCAGTTCTTC | CASSESSGTSGSGSYNEQFF
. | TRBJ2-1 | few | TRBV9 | TGTGCCAGCAGCGTAGGTATTCACAATGAGCAGTTCTTC | CASSVGIHNEQFF
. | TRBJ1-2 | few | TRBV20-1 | TGCAGTGCTAGAGGGTTAGCTAACTATGGCTACACCTTC | CSARGLANYGYTF
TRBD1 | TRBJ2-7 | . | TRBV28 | TGTGCCAGCAGTTCCCCGGGACAGGGGGATAATATCTACGAGCAGTACTTC | CASSSPGQGDNIYEQYF
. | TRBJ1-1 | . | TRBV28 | TGTGCCAGCAGTTTATGGGGGTCGGCAGGGGACACTGAAGCTTTCTTT | CASSLWGSAGDTEAFF
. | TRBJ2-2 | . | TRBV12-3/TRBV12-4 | TGTGCCAGCAGGTACCGGGAGAACACCGGGGAGCTGTTTTTT | CASRYRENTGELFF
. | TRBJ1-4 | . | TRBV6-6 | TGTGCCAGCAGTCCCCAAGCCCTTAATGAAAAACTGTTTTTT | CASSPQALNEKLFF
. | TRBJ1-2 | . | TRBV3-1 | TGTGCCAGCAGCCAAGGTCCGTATGGCTACACCTTC | CASSQGPYGYTF
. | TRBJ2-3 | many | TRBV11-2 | TGTGCCAGCAGCTTTCTTGCGGGCACAGATACGCAGTATTTT | CASSFLAGTDTQYF
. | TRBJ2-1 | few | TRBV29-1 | TGCAGCGTTCCAGGATCGCGGGAAAATGAGCAGTTCTTC | CSVPGSRENEQFF